The 26 T cell receptor beta chains presented below share a single source sample, sequenced in a study of shared clonotypes between healthy human individuals. The table came from immunoSEQ multiplex PCR; TCRdb's copy has only in-frame clones and leaves some out. The table includes about 1 million clones, around four fifths detected once. Sequenced: memory CD4+ T cells sorted from blood. The subset here: CD45RA-negative fraction. All receptors derive from a man between 18 and 29 years old in good health.

The rearrangement uses TRBV5-6 and TRBJ1-1; no reliable D call. Trimming cost V 0 bases and J 2 bases, with 11 bases left between them. This CDR3 has 15 amino acids. Germline V gene data show CDR1 as SGHDT and CDR2 as YYEEEE. Here the CDR3 DNA reads TGTGCCAGCAGCTTGGCCTTGACACCTAACACTGAAGCTTTCTTT. It yields the protein CASSLALTPNTEAFF.

V gene TRBV6-5 combines with J gene TRBJ2-1; D gene unclear. Between the trimmed V and J ends, which lost 6 bases and 10 bases, there was a span of 13 bases. The length of the CDR3 is 12 residues. Germline V gene sequence: CDR1 MNHEY, CDR2 SVGAGI. The CDR3 DNA reads as TGTGCCAGCAGCGCCCAGCTAGGAGAGCAGTTCTTC. It yields the protein CASSAQLGEQFF.

This clone appeared a single time. J is TRBJ1-2 and V is TRBV5-1; the match to TRBD1 covers 7 bases. Germline CDR1 is SGHRS and CDR2 is YFSETQ. The CDR3 has 17 residues. The J segment lost 6 bases and the V segment lost 1 base, leaving 15 bases of the junction unmatched. CDR3 residues: CASSLWGQTNTPHGYTF. The CDR3 bases are TGCGCCAGCAGCTTGTGGGGACAGACTAACACTCCCCATGGCTACACCTTC. Full variable domain (rest looked up from reference TRBV5-1 and TRBJ1-2): KAGVTQTPRYLIKTRGQQVTLSCSPISGHRSVSWYQQTPGQGLQFLFEYFSETQRNKGNFPGRFSGRQFSNSRSEMNVSTLELGDSALYLCASSLWGQTNTPHGYTFGSGTRLTVV.

Remarks on this clone: Other nucleotide sequences from this sample produce the same CDR3. This rearrangement joins TRBV7-2 to TRBJ2-1; 9 positions agree with TRBD2. The CDR3 has 14 residues. V was clipped by 3 bases and J by 6 bases; unmatched bases: 3. Per the germline V gene, CDR1 is SGHTA and CDR2 is FQGNSA. The CDR3 nucleotides read TGTGCCAGCAGCTTTAGCGGGGGTGGCAATGAGCAGTTCTTC. Encoded protein: CASSFSGGGNEQFF.

Points on this clone: The same CDR3 also results from other DNA sequences found in this sample. The V gene is TRBV5-1, the J gene TRBJ2-1; weak D call: TRBD2 (6 bases). Looked up from germline, CDR1 is SGHRS and CDR2 is YFSETQ. This CDR3 contains 13 residues. V lost 4 bases and J lost 4, with 9 bases in between. CDR3 nucleotide sequence: TGCGCCAGCAGCGGCCGGGGGTACAATGAGCAGTTCTTC. The encoded protein is CASSGRGYNEQFF.

DNA of the CDR3: TGCGCCAGCAGTCTCGACGTAGACTATGGCTACACCTTC. Translating gives CASSLDVDYGYTF. The chain links TRBV5-1 to TRBJ1-2; D is undetermined. V was trimmed by 5 bases and J by 3 bases, leaving 11 bases between them. Germline V gives CDR1 SGHRS, CDR2 YFSETQ. CDR3 length equals 13 residues.

Turning to this clone: Relative to the germline gene, one junction end is altered; a read error may explain this. Other nucleotide sequences in the sample specify the same CDR3. The chain employs TRBV7-7 and TRBJ2-3; D not resolved. This CDR3 spans 13 amino acids. Germline assignment: CDR1 SSHAT and CDR2 FNYEAQ (reference sequence). The CDR3 coding sequence is TGTGCTAGCAGCTTAGGTAGATTGGATACGCAGTATTTT. Translated: CASSLGRLDTQYF.

The genes are TRBV4-1 and TRBJ1-4; TRBD1 matches at 8 bases. This CDR3 comprises 15 residues. Germline V gene lookup returns CDR1 MGHRA and CDR2 YSYEKL. V dropped 4 bases and J dropped 1; count of bases not matched to a gene: 2. Written as DNA, the CDR3 is TGCGCCAGCAGCCCCGGACAGGGAACTAATGAAAAACTGTTTTTT. Residues: CASSPGQGTNEKLFF.

In its sample, this clone was seen a few times. The gene calls are TRBV27 and TRBJ2-2, with D possibly matching TRBD2 (6 bases). The germline V gene encodes CDR1 MNHEY and CDR2 SMNVEV (reference sequence). Trimming removed 6 bases from V and 1 base from J, with 9 bases in between. There are 14 residues in the CDR3. The CDR3 spells CASRGTQNTGELFF. CDR3 bases: TGTGCCAGCAGAGGGACTCAGAACACCGGGGAGCTGTTTTTT.

The chain employs TRBV5-6 and TRBJ1-3; 7 positions match TRBD1. The CDR3 covers 13 residues. Looked up from germline, CDR1 is SGHDT and CDR2 is YYEEEE. Losses at the gene ends were 4 bases for V and 8 bases for J; bases not matched to a gene: 6. The CDR3 DNA is TGTGCCAGCAGCCGCACCAGGGGGGACACCATATATTTT. Its translation: CASSRTRGDTIYF. Full variable domain (remainder filled in from reference TRBV5-6 and TRBJ1-3): DAGVTQSPTHLIKTRGQQVTLRCSPKSGHDTVSWYQQALGQGPQFIFQYYEEEERQRGNFPDRFSGHQFPNYSSELNVNALLLGDSALYLCASSRTRGDTIYFGEGSWLTVV.

This chain uses TRBV5-1 with TRBJ1-5; TRBD1 is a possible D gene (5 bases). V lost 5 bases and J lost 0, with 15 bases in between. Per germline, CDR1 SGHRS and CDR2 YFSETQ. CDR3 length equals 16 residues. The CDR3 loop is CASSVGGLYSNQPQHF. The CDR3 DNA is TGCGCCAGCAGTGTCGGGGGATTGTATAGCAATCAGCCCCAGCATTTT.

This sequence joins TRBV6-6 and TRBJ2-2, with unresolved D. Germline V gene data show CDR1 as MNHNY and CDR2 as SVGAGI (reference sequence). V lost 6 bases, J lost 3 bases, and 5 bases lay in between. The CDR3 spans 12 residues. The CDR3: CASSGYTGELFF. Here the CDR3 DNA reads TGTGCCAGCAGCGGCTACACCGGGGAGCTGTTTTTT.

The CDR3 DNA sequence: TGTGCCAGCAGCTTAGAAATCCGGGATACGCAGTATTTT. Amino acid sequence: CASSLEIRDTQYF. The J gene is TRBJ2-3, the V gene TRBV7-2; D gene ambiguous. The CDR3 sequence is 13 residues long. The V end lost 1 base, the J end lost 6 bases, and 8 bases lay between the germline ends. Germline values: CDR1 SGHTA, CDR2 FQGNSA.

The chain uses TRBV5-1 and TRBJ2-7; 9 positions agree with TRBD1. CDR3 length equals 18 residues. Losses at the gene ends were 0 bases for V and 3 bases for J; bases not matched to a gene: 13. In germline, CDR1 is SGHRS, CDR2 YFSETQ. The DNA of the CDR3 is TGCGCCAGCAGCTTGGCCAATTTCCGGGACAGGGAAGGCTACGAGCAGTACTTC. This encodes CASSLANFRDREGYEQYF.

V and J are TRBV28 and TRBJ1-2; 9 bases are a match to TRBD1. V lost 7 bases, J lost 7 bases, and 10 bases stayed unmatched. The CDR3 length is 14 residues. From germline, CDR1 is MDHEN and CDR2 SYDVKM. CDR3: CASTHGQGIGGYTF. The CDR3 DNA reads TGTGCCAGCACCCATGGACAGGGGATAGGTGGCTACACCTTC.

The chain joins TRBV5-1 to TRBJ2-3; either TRBD1 or TRBD2 may fit D (5 bases each). This CDR3 has 15 residues. The V end lost 5 bases, the J end lost 5 bases, and 18 bases lay between the germline ends. Germline V gene lookup returns CDR1 SGHRS and CDR2 YFSETQ. The CDR3 loop is CASRTGHSGKDTQYF. The CDR3 DNA sequence: TGCGCCAGCAGAACTGGACACTCGGGGAAAGATACGCAGTATTTT.

The chain joins TRBV25-1 to TRBJ2-3, with 12 bases aligning to TRBD2. This CDR3 has 16 residues. CDR1 is MGHDK, CDR2 SYGVNS, per germline. After removal of 5 bases from V and 1 base from J, the junction contained 4 bases not matched to a gene. CDR3 sequence: CASSSGTSGRTDTQYF. The CDR3 DNA is TGTGCCAGCAGTTCTGGGACTAGCGGGCGCACAGATACGCAGTATTTT.

The chain combines TRBV4-3 with TRBJ2-3; 9 bases are shared with TRBD2. The CDR3 has 16 amino acids. Germline loops: CDR1 LGHNA, CDR2 YSLEER. The trim removed 1 base at V and 8 bases at J, leaving 10 bases unmatched. The DNA for the CDR3 is TGCGCCAGCAGCCAAGTTGAAGCTAGCGGGGCGGGTACGCAGTATTTT. It yields the protein CASSQVEASGAGTQYF.

Note on this clone: The same CDR3 also results from other DNA sequences found in this sample. CDR3: CASSFLSSGNTIYF. The CDR3 DNA reads as TGTGCCAGTAGCTTCTTGAGCTCTGGAAACACCATATATTTT. The gene calls are TRBV19 and TRBJ1-3, with unresolved D. V was pared by 6 bases and J by 0 bases, with 9 bases between. The V gene's germline CDR1 is LNHDA and CDR2 SQIVND (reference sequence). The CDR3 spans 14 residues.

CDR3 nucleotide sequence: TGTGCCTGGACCAAACGGGTAGCGGGGGCCACAAGCACAGATACGCAGTATTTT. Amino acid sequence: CAWTKRVAGATSTDTQYF. This rearrangement joins TRBV30 to TRBJ2-3; the match to TRBD2 covers 9 bases. CDR3 length: 18 amino acids. With V trimmed by 4 bases and J by 0 bases, 14 bases remained unmatched. CDR1 is GTSNPN, CDR2 SVGIG, per germline (reference sequence).

This chain links TRBV30 with TRBJ1-6; D gene uncertain. V lost 5 bases, J lost 4 bases, and 9 bases lay in between. The CDR3 totals 13 residues. The germline CDR1 and CDR2 sequences are GTSNPN and SVGIG (reference sequence). The CDR3 spells CAWDRQYNSPLHF. The DNA of the CDR3 is TGTGCCTGGGACCGGCAATATAATTCACCCCTCCACTTT.

This clone was seen many times. The V and J genes are TRBV5-1 and TRBJ2-3; 11 bases match TRBD2. The V segment lost 4 bases and the J segment 2 bases; nucleotides outside the gene matches: 6. This CDR3 is 16 amino acids long. Germline CDR1 reads SGHRS; CDR2 reads YFSETQ. CDR3 sequence (DNA): TGCGCCAGCAGCCTCGGGACTAGCGGAGTCACAGATACGCAGTATTTT. It translates to CASSLGTSGVTDTQYF.

This clone appeared many times. The J gene is TRBJ2-5, the V gene TRBV27; D ambiguous. There are 13 residues in the CDR3. Germline V lookup: CDR1 MNHEY, CDR2 SMNVEV (reference sequence). Trimming stripped 2 bases from V and 2 bases from J, with 6 bases between. In DNA form, the CDR3 reads TGTGCCAGCAGTTTAGGGATTCAAGAGACCCAGTACTTC. It yields the protein CASSLGIQETQYF.

The chain uses TRBV2 and TRBJ2-1, with 8 nucleotides matching TRBD2. Germline CDR1 SNHLY, CDR2 FYNNEI. CDR3 length: 15 amino acids. V lost 4 bases, J lost 5 bases, and 7 bases stayed unmatched. The DNA for the CDR3 is TGTGCCAGCAGTGTAGCCAGCGGGGGTAACAATGAGCAGTTCTTC. Its translation is CASSVASGGNNEQFF.

This clone appeared a single time. V is TRBV27 and J is TRBJ1-3, with no clear D. The germline gives CDR1 MNHEY, CDR2 SMNVEV (reference sequence). CDR3 length equals 21 residues. V gave up 3 bases and J gave up 2 bases, with 29 bases separating them. The CDR3 is CASSFNSDFLSEYPPGNTIYF. The CDR3 DNA follows: TGTGCCAGCAGTTTTAATTCGGACTTTCTTTCGGAATACCCCCCTGGAAACACCATATATTTT.

This chain joins TRBV6-5 and TRBJ1-6; 7 bases agree with TRBD1. The length of the CDR3 is 15 residues. In germline, CDR1 is MNHEY, CDR2 SVGAGI. V lost 6 bases and J lost 10; bases outside the gene matches: 12. The CDR3 spells CASRRQGVYGSPLHF. DNA of the CDR3: TGTGCCAGCAGACGGCAGGGGGTCTATGGGTCACCCCTCCACTTT.